Presented here are 13 T cell receptor beta chains from one specimen sequenced in a study of vaccination effects on CD4 cells after COVID-19. The antigens of these receptors remain unknown. Antigen-specific CD4+ T cells were expanded with viral peptide pools in the ViraFEST assay before sequencing. Culture lasted about nine days before CD4+ T cell isolation. Vaccine recipients, nucleocapsid antibody negative, had no prior SARS-CoV-2 infection. Sequencing was performed with immunoSEQ multiplex PCR; in TCRdb, only in-frame clones are kept and a portion is missing. The table records approximately 30,000 clones, about 70% of them present only once. Sequencing used CD4+ T cells from PBMCs cultured with HCoV-NL63 spike peptides, obtained before COVID-19 vaccination. The origin of the receptors is a human donor who received a COVID-19 vaccine.

This clone was observed at least ten times. J is TRBJ2-7 and V is TRBV14; 12 positions agree with TRBD2. Germline assignment: CDR1 SGHDN and CDR2 FVKESK. The V gene end was trimmed by 4 bases and the J gene end by 3 bases; junction bases not matched to a gene: 4. The CDR3 sequence is 15 residues long. The CDR3 sequence: CASSLLAGGLYEQYF. For the CDR3, the DNA is TGTGCCAGCAGCCTACTAGCGGGGGGCCTCTACGAGCAGTACTTC.

This clone occurred a few times. The chain combines TRBV6-6 with TRBJ2-7, with D perhaps assigned TRBD1 or TRBD2 (5 bases each). The CDR3 has 14 residues. Trimming cost V 5 bases and J 3 bases, with 14 bases left between them. From germline, CDR1 is MNHNY and CDR2 SVGAGI (reference sequence). The CDR3 DNA sequence: TGTGCCAGCAGTACGCAGGGTGGAGGCTACGAGCAGTACTTC. Encoded protein: CASSTQGGGYEQYF.

This clone has only a few counts. The chain employs TRBV7-2 and TRBJ1-2; tentatively, D is TRBD1 (5 bases). The CDR3 consists of 15 residues. The V end lost 2 bases, the J end lost 2 bases, and 12 bases lay between the germline ends. Per germline, CDR1 SGHTA and CDR2 FQGNSA. The CDR3, as DNA: TGTGCCAGCAGCTTACCCCACAGGAGAAACTATGGCTACACCTTC. Protein sequence: CASSLPHRRNYGYTF. The full variable domain, completed using reference TRBV7-2 and TRBJ1-2, is GAGVSQSPSNKVTEKGKDVELRCDPISGHTALYWYRQSLGQGLEFLIYFQGNSAPDKSGLPSDRFSAERTGGSVSTLTIQRTQQEDSAVYLCASSLPHRRNYGYTFGSGTRLTVV.

The rearrangement joins TRBV5-8 to TRBJ2-7, with TRBD2 as a possible D gene (5 bases). Trimming left V 0 bases short and J 6 bases short, with 13 bases between. This CDR3 has 14 amino acids. Per the germline V gene, CDR1 is SGHTS and CDR2 is YDEGEE. The CDR3 region has the DNA TGTGCCAGCAGCTTGGCCTGGACTGCTGGCGAGCAGTACTTC. This encodes CASSLAWTAGEQYF.

The chain uses TRBV19 and TRBJ1-1; D unresolved. This CDR3 is built from 13 residues. Trimming pared 7 bases from V and 0 bases from J, leaving 9 bases between. CDR1 is LNHDA, CDR2 SQIVND, per germline (reference sequence). In nucleotides, the CDR3 is TGTGCCAGTACCCAGCACATGAACACTGAAGCTTTCTTT. Translated: CASTQHMNTEAFF. The whole variable domain, filled in from reference TRBV19 and TRBJ1-1, reads DGGITQSPKYLFRKEGQNVTLSCEQNLNHDAMYWYRQDPGQGLRLIYYSQIVNDFQKGDIAEGYSVSREKKESFPLTVTSAQKNPTAFYLCASTQHMNTEAFFGQGTRLTVV.

The CDR3, as DNA: TGTGCCAGCAGTGAGGGACAGAGCACAGATACGCAGTATTTT. Translated, it gives CASSEGQSTDTQYF. The chain is built from TRBV6-4 and TRBJ2-3; 7 positions agree with TRBD1. CDR3 length: 14 residues. V lost 3 bases and J lost 0; bases outside the gene matches: 0. CDR1 is MRHNA, CDR2 SNTAGT, per germline.

The DNA for the CDR3 is TGTGCCAGCAGTTACCCGGTACCAGGGAAAACTGAAGCTTTCTTT. This encodes CASSYPVPGKTEAFF. The chain couples TRBV6-5 to TRBJ1-1; D may be TRBD1 (5 bases). In germline, CDR1 is MNHEY, CDR2 SVGAGI. Trimming pared 2 bases from V and 5 bases from J, leaving 15 bases between. The CDR3 consists of 15 residues.

The chain is built from TRBV7-8 and TRBJ2-1; D might be TRBD2 (5 bases). CDR3 length: 15 residues. Germline V gives CDR1 SGHVS, CDR2 FQNEAQ. V was shortened by 1 base and J by 2 bases, with 9 bases between the two germline ends. This CDR3 is CASSLGRLTYNEQFF. CDR3 sequence (DNA): TGTGCCAGCAGCTTAGGGAGGTTGACCTACAATGAGCAGTTCTTC.

In this sample, this clone turned up a few times. The rearrangement links TRBV10-1 to TRBJ2-6, with 7 bases fitting TRBD2. CDR3 length: 17 residues. The V and J ends lost 0 bases and 0 bases, in that order; junction bases with no gene match: 2. The germline V gene encodes CDR1 WNHNN and CDR2 SYGVQD (reference sequence). The CDR3 DNA reads TGCGCCAGCAGTGAGTCGCTAGCGGACTCTGGGGCCAACGTCCTGACTTTC. The encoded protein is CASSESLADSGANVLTF.

This clone is termed large. This sequence joins TRBV19 and TRBJ2-1; D gene unclear. Germline V gives CDR1 LNHDA, CDR2 SQIVND (reference sequence). The CDR3 extends over 13 amino acids. The V gene lost 5 bases and the J gene lost 3 bases, with 8 bases spanning the gap. The CDR3 DNA reads TGTGCCAGTAGTTTAGGCAACTACAATGAGCAGTTCTTC. Protein product: CASSLGNYNEQFF.

The chain has TRBV7-9 and TRBJ2-2; D gene unclear. The CDR3 contains 12 residues. From germline, CDR1 is SEHNR and CDR2 FQNEAQ (reference sequence). Trimming stripped 2 bases from V and 6 bases from J, with 4 bases between. CDR3 sequence reads: CASSLRAGELFF. CDR3 DNA sequence: TGTGCCAGCAGCTTACGGGCCGGGGAGCTGTTTTTT.

This clone was counted between two and nine times. V and J are TRBV5-1 and TRBJ2-7, with 9 bases lining up with TRBD1. This CDR3 has 14 amino acids. Looked up from germline, CDR1 is SGHRS and CDR2 is YFSETQ. Trimming took 3 bases from V and 5 from J; bases not matched to a gene: 6. The CDR3 nucleotides read TGCGCCAGCAGCTGGGGACAGGGAGACCACGAGCAGTACTTC. It is translated as CASSWGQGDHEQYF.

J is TRBJ1-5 and V is TRBV12-5; D is undetermined. Germline lookup yields CDR1 LGHNT and CDR2 FRNRAP. The CDR3 sequence is 13 residues long. Trimming shortened V by 2 bases and J by 5 bases, and 7 bases separated the two germline ends. The CDR3 nucleotides read TGTGCTAGTGGTTTGCCAAACGATCAGCCCCAGCATTTT. Translating it yields CASGLPNDQPQHF. Full variable domain (rest looked up from reference TRBV12-5 and TRBJ1-5): DARVTQTPRHKVTEMGQEVTMRCQPILGHNTVFWYRQTMMQGLELLAYFRNRAPLDDSGMPKDRFSAEMPDATLATLKIQPSEPRDSAVYFCASGLPNDQPQHFGDGTRLSIL.